A single sample gave rise to the 3 T cell receptor beta chains below, sequenced in a study of blood T cell repertoires in COVID-19. Profiled with immunoSEQ multiplex PCR; TCRdb holds only in-frame clones, not every one. The sample carries approximately 170,000 clones, about 88% recorded once. Sequenced input: PBMCs or T cells enriched from blood (not recorded which). The receptors shown here come from a woman younger than 45 who had recovered from COVID-19.

This clone was counted a single time. The V gene is TRBV24-1, the J gene TRBJ2-5; tentative D call: TRBD1 (5 bases). The V end was cut by 7 bases, the J end by 7 bases, with 15 bases between. In germline, CDR1 is KGHDR, CDR2 SFDVKD. The CDR3 consists of 13 residues. The CDR3, as DNA: TGTGCCACCAGGACGGACACAGGCGGGACCCAGTACTTC. It yields the protein CATRTDTGGTQYF.

This chain connects TRBV18 to TRBJ1-6; TRBD1 matches at 9 bases. The ends lost 3 bases at V and 6 bases at J; junction bases unmatched: 3. CDR3 length: 15 amino acids. Germline V lookup: CDR1 KGHSH, CDR2 LQKENI. This CDR3 is CASSPLTGGNSPLHF. CDR3 bases: TGTGCCAGCTCACCCCTGACAGGGGGTAATTCACCCCTCCACTTT.

In its sample, this clone was seen once. V gene TRBV9 combines with J gene TRBJ1-1, with D possibly matching TRBD1 (5 bases). The length of the CDR3 is 11 residues. From germline, CDR1 is SGDLS and CDR2 YYNGEE. V shed 4 bases and J shed 7 bases, with 8 bases lying between them. The CDR3 region is CASSPQGEAFF. CDR3 DNA: TGTGCCAGCAGCCCCCAGGGTGAAGCTTTCTTT.